What follows are 17 T cell receptor beta chains derived from one specimen sequenced in a study of blood T cell repertoires in COVID-19. Profiling relied on immunoSEQ multiplex PCR, and the TCRdb table lists in-frame clones only, not all of them. The sample has roughly 150,000 clones, 80% to 90% seen once; the top ten hold nearly 8%. The sample consisted of PBMCs or T cells enriched from blood (not recorded which). Source of these receptors: a woman in her 50s who had recovered from COVID-19.

This chain uses TRBV7-2 with TRBJ1-5, with 8 positions matching TRBD1. The germline V gene has CDR1 SGHTA and CDR2 FQGNSA. The V segment lost 5 bases and the J segment 4 bases; nucleotides outside the gene matches: 1. The CDR3 is 13 amino acids. The CDR3 bases are TGTGCCAGCAGCGGACAGGGTAATCAGCCCCAGCATTTT. It translates to CASSGQGNQPQHF.

The chain is built from TRBV7-2 and TRBJ2-3; 10 positions agree with TRBD2. The CDR3 spans 18 residues. Germline V gene lookup returns CDR1 SGHTA and CDR2 FQGNSA. Unmatched junction bases numbered 13, after V lost 5 bases and J lost 2 bases. CDR3 in amino acids: CASSGKASGSGNTDTQYF. The CDR3 DNA follows: TGTGCCAGCAGCGGCAAGGCTAGCGGGAGCGGGAACACAGATACGCAGTATTTT.

J is TRBJ1-1 and V is TRBV11-3; D gene unclear. The CDR3 totals 13 residues. Trimming left V 4 bases short and J 2 bases short, with 8 bases between. The germline V gene encodes CDR1 SGHNT and CDR2 YENEEA. The CDR3 loop reads CASSSSLNTEAFF. The CDR3, as DNA: TGTGCCAGCAGCTCGAGTCTCAACACTGAAGCTTTCTTT.

V is TRBV18 and J is TRBJ1-4; D is uncertain. CDR3 length: 13 amino acids. Deletions cut 8 bases from V and 11 bases from J, with 18 bases between. Germline V gene data show CDR1 as KGHSH and CDR2 as LQKENI. CDR3 nucleotides: TGTGCCAGCCGCTTCACGATCCTGCAGAAACTGTTTTTT. It yields the protein CASRFTILQKLFF.

The V and J genes are TRBV7-2 and TRBJ2-7, with 9 nucleotides matching TRBD1. V was clipped by 7 bases and J by 4 bases; unmatched bases: 20. The CDR3 covers 18 residues. CDR1 and CDR2 from the germline V gene are SGHTA and FQGNSA. CDR3 residues: CASTLSGQGVGGAYEQYF. CDR3 DNA sequence: TGTGCCAGCACCTTGTCGGGACAGGGCGTAGGGGGGGCATACGAGCAGTACTTC.

DNA of the CDR3: TGTGCCAGCAGTTTAACGGGGGTACGGACAGGTCCAAATGAAAAACTGTTTTTT. The encoded protein is CASSLTGVRTGPNEKLFF. The chain combines TRBV28 with TRBJ1-4; 7 bases line up with TRBD1. The CDR3 contains 18 residues. V shed 2 bases, J shed 5 bases, and the junction held 14 bases outside the gene matches. Germline assignment: CDR1 MDHEN and CDR2 SYDVKM.

This chain joins TRBV27 and TRBJ2-1; the D is unclear. The V end lost 6 bases, the J end lost 10 bases, and 10 bases lay between the germline ends. The CDR3 is 11 residues long. Per the germline V gene, CDR1 is MNHEY and CDR2 is SMNVEV (reference sequence). The CDR3 is CASRGSLEQFF. In DNA, the CDR3 is TGTGCCAGCAGGGGCAGCCTGGAGCAGTTCTTC.

V usage is TRBV10-3 and J usage is TRBJ1-3; TRBD1 might be the D (6 bases). CDR3 length: 14 residues. The V gene's germline CDR1 is ENHRY and CDR2 SYGVKD. V was cut by 5 bases and J by 4 bases, with 12 bases left in between. This CDR3 reads CAISLGTSGNTIYF. CDR3 coding DNA: TGTGCCATCAGTCTCGGGACAAGCGGAAACACCATATATTTT.

This clone came up once. V is TRBV5-1 and J is TRBJ1-1; D perhaps matches TRBD1 (5 bases). The V gene lost 0 bases and the J gene lost 7 bases, with 10 bases spanning the gap. The CDR3 runs to 13 residues. Germline CDR1 and CDR2: SGHRS and YFSETQ. In DNA form, the CDR3 reads TGCGCCAGCAGCTTGGTGGGCGGGGGTGAAGCTTTCTTT. Its protein is CASSLVGGGEAFF. Full variable domain (outside the CDR3, taken from reference TRBV5-1 and TRBJ1-1): KAGVTQTPRYLIKTRGQQVTLSCSPISGHRSVSWYQQTPGQGLQFLFEYFSETQRNKGNFPGRFSGRQFSNSRSEMNVSTLELGDSALYLCASSLVGGGEAFFGQGTRLTVV.

This clone was counted between two and nine times. The chain recombines TRBV28 with TRBJ2-1; 12 positions match TRBD2. Germline CDR1 reads MDHEN; CDR2 reads SYDVKM. This CDR3 spans 15 amino acids. V gave up 6 bases and J gave up 8 bases; unmatched junction bases: 8. The CDR3 DNA follows: TGTGCCAGCAGGAGAACTAGCGGGAGGAACGATGAGCAGTTCTTC. This codes for CASRRTSGRNDEQFF. Full variable domain (rest looked up from reference TRBV28 and TRBJ2-1): DVKVTQSSRYLVKRTGEKVFLECVQDMDHENMFWYRQDPGLGLRLIYFSYDVKMKEKGDIPEGYSVSREKKERFSLILESASTNQTSMYLCASRRTSGRNDEQFFGPGTRLTVL.

The chain couples TRBV12-5 to TRBJ1-5; tentative D call: TRBD1 (6 bases). Trimming pared 7 bases from V and 7 bases from J, leaving 17 bases between. Germline values: CDR1 LGHNT, CDR2 FRNRAP. This CDR3 is built from 14 residues. The CDR3 reads CASVNQGWEQPQHF. The CDR3 DNA reads as TGTGCTAGTGTAAACCAGGGGTGGGAACAGCCCCAGCATTTT.

This rearrangement joins TRBV7-8 to TRBJ1-6; 9 bases fit TRBD1. This CDR3 contains 15 residues. Germline V CDR1 and CDR2: SGHVS, FQNEAQ. V shed 4 bases and J 10 bases; nucleotides not matched to a gene: 8. The CDR3 DNA is TGTGCCAGCAGCTCCTCGGGACAGGGTCACTCACCCCTCCACTTT. Translation gives CASSSSGQGHSPLHF.

This clone has only a few counts. The CDR3 sequence: CASSTPGHYGPDTQYF. CDR3 bases: TGTGCCAGTAGTACCCCGGGACACTATGGGCCAGATACGCAGTATTTT. The chain employs TRBV19 and TRBJ2-3; D possibly corresponds to TRBD1 (6 bases). The germline V gene has CDR1 LNHDA and CDR2 SQIVND (reference sequence). V shed 4 bases and J shed 4 bases, with 18 bases lying between them. The length of the CDR3 is 16 residues.

V gene TRBV7-6 combines with J gene TRBJ2-7, with 9 positions matching TRBD1. The CDR3 loop spans 16 amino acids. In germline, CDR1 is SGHVS, CDR2 FNYEAQ. The V and J ends lost 5 bases and 1 base, in that order; junction bases with no gene match: 9. CDR3 in amino acids: CASSPQGTGMSYEQYF. CDR3 DNA: TGTGCCAGCAGCCCGCAGGGGACAGGGATGTCCTACGAGCAGTACTTC.

The chain carries TRBV28 and TRBJ2-1; 9 bases align to TRBD2. Trimming took 1 base from V and 13 from J; bases not matched to a gene: 2. The CDR3 runs 12 residues. Germline V gene data show CDR1 as MDHEN and CDR2 as SYDVKM. CDR3 nucleotide sequence: TGTGCCAGCAGTTTATTAGCGGGAGTCCAGTTCTTC. This encodes CASSLLAGVQFF.

Here the CDR3 reads CASSEARGLFF. CDR3 DNA sequence: TGTGCCAGCAGTGAAGCGAGGGGGCTGTTTTTT. The V call is TRBV2, the J call TRBJ1-4; a possible D gene is TRBD1 (6 bases). Trimming took 0 bases from V and 14 from J, leaving 7 bases between them. The CDR3 loop spans 11 amino acids. The germline gives CDR1 SNHLY, CDR2 FYNNEI.

Only a few counts were recorded for this clone. The chain couples TRBV19 to TRBJ1-1; possible D gene TRBD1, 6 bases. This CDR3 comprises 13 residues. Per germline, CDR1 LNHDA and CDR2 SQIVND (reference sequence). The V end was cut by 5 bases, the J end by 7 bases, with 14 bases between. Written as DNA, the CDR3 is TGTGCCAGTAGTCTAGGGGGGCTGAGTGAAGCTTTCTTT. Its protein product is CASSLGGLSEAFF.